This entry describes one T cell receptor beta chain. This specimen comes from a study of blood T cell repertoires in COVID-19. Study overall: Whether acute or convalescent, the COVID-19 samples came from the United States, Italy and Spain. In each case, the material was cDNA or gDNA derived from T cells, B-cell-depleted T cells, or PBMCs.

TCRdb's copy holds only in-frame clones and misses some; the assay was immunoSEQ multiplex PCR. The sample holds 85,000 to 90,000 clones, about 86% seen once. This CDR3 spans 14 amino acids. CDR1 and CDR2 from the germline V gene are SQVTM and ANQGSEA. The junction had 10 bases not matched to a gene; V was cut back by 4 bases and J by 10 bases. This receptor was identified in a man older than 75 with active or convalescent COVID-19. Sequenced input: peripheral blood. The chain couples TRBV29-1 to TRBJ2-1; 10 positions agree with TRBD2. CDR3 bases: TGCAGCGTTGCGGGAAGCGGGAGGGCCAACGAGCAGTTCTTC. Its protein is CSVAGSGRANEQFF.